Listed below are T cell receptor beta chains from one sample, sequenced in a study of blood T cell repertoires in COVID-19. Method: immunoSEQ multiplex PCR; TCRdb's copy keeps in-frame clones and lacks some. This sample has just under 150,000 clones; 84% occur once, and the top ten carry under 5.5%. The material sequenced was peripheral blood. The receptors shown here come from a human donor in a cohort sampled during active COVID-19. CDR3s include the opening cysteine and the closing phenylalanine or tryptophan. Fields, in order: J gene, D gene, CDR3 length, V gene, clone size, CDR3 protein, CDR3 DNA. A D gene is named only where the DNA matches it firmly. Not all rows give a size; the values are once, few, many and, for expanded clones, a class.

TRBJ1-2 - 18 TRBV19 - CASSWARGGGGFRNGYTF TGTGCCAGTAGTTGGGCTCGTGGCGGGGGCGGTTTTAGGAATGGCTACACCTTC
TRBJ2-1 - 12 TRBV5-1 few CASSIQDNEQFF TGCGCCAGCAGCATACAGGACAATGAGCAGTTCTTC
TRBJ2-3 TRBD2 15 TRBV5-4 - CASSLSGTSTDTQYF TGTGCCAGCAGCCTATCCGGGACTAGTACAGATACGCAGTATTTT
TRBJ2-2 TRBD1 16 TRBV5-5 - CASSPGTGGSTGELFF TGTGCCAGCAGCCCCGGGACAGGGGGCAGCACCGGGGAGCTGTTTTTT
TRBJ2-7 - 14 TRBV3-1/TRBV3-2 - CASSQDPEGREQYF TGTGCCAGCAGCCAAGACCCGGAGGGGAGAGAGCAGTACTTC
TRBJ1-1 TRBD1 16 TRBV28 - CASSLGTGPMNTEAFF TGTGCCAGCAGTTTAGGGACAGGGCCGATGAACACTGAAGCTTTCTTT
TRBJ2-7 - 14 TRBV4-1 - CASSQDRLGYEQYF TGCGCCAGCAGCCAAGATAGACTCGGCTACGAGCAGTACTTC
TRBJ2-1 TRBD1 15 TRBV15 - CATSRGQGVASEQFF TGTGCCACCAGCAGAGGACAGGGGGTGGCGAGTGAGCAGTTCTTC
TRBJ1-1 - 16 TRBV19 once CASVTGGLRSGTEAFF TGTGCCAGCGTGACGGGGGGCTTAAGATCTGGCACTGAAGCTTTCTTT
TRBJ1-1 - 16 TRBV10-3 once CAISEGNVMQGTEAFF TGTGCCATCAGTGAGGGCAATGTTATGCAGGGGACTGAAGCTTTCTTT
TRBJ2-5 TRBD1 18 TRBV28 - CASSLQLRTGNSAETQYF TGTGCCAGCAGTTTACAACTCCGGACAGGGAATTCGGCAGAGACCCAGTACTTC
TRBJ1-5 - 16 TRBV4-2 - CASSQQQGDSNQPQHF TGTGCCAGCAGCCAACAACAGGGTGATAGCAATCAGCCCCAGCATTTT
TRBJ1-3 TRBD1 14 TRBV19 - CASAQQGVANTIYF TGTGCCAGTGCCCAACAGGGGGTCGCAAACACCATATATTTT
TRBJ1-4 - 12 TRBV28 - CASEGDGKKLFF TGTGCCAGCGAAGGGGATGGGAAAAAACTGTTTTTT
TRBJ1-6 - 14 TRBV2 few CASSARESNSPLHF TGTGCCAGCAGTGCCCGGGAAAGTAATTCACCCCTCCACTTT
TRBJ2-7 TRBD1 15 TRBV5-1 - CASSRGGEPSYEQYF TGCGCCAGCAGCCGAGGGGGCGAACCCTCCTACGAGCAGTACTTC
TRBJ2-1 - 16 TRBV5-1 - CASSLGAGKSYNEQFF TGCGCCAGCAGCTTGGGGGCAGGGAAGTCCTACAATGAGCAGTTCTTC
TRBJ1-4 TRBD1 15 TRBV5-8 - CASSLRGQANEKLFF TGTGCCAGCAGCTTGAGAGGACAGGCTAATGAAAAACTGTTTTTT
TRBJ2-5 - 11 TRBV20-1 - CSAKGGETQYF TGCAGTGCTAAAGGCGGAGAGACCCAGTACTTC
TRBJ1-4 - 17 TRBV6-1 - CASSESGRPATNEKLFF TGTGCCAGCAGTGAAAGCGGACGGCCCGCAACTAATGAAAAACTGTTTTTT
TRBJ1-5 - 14 TRBV4-1 - CASREEVINQPQHF TGCGCCAGCAGAGAGGAGGTGATCAATCAGCCCCAGCATTTT
TRBJ1-2 - 12 TRBV29-1 - CSVLQKSYGYTF TGCAGCGTGCTACAGAAATCTTATGGCTACACCTTC
TRBJ2-1 TRBD1 18 TRBV24-1 once CATSEGQGPPVFYNEQFF TGTGCCACCAGTGAGGGACAGGGGCCCCCTGTTTTTTACAATGAGCAGTTCTTC
TRBJ2-3 TRBD2 16 TRBV19 - CASSPLGLASTDTQYF TGTGCCAGTAGTCCCCTCGGACTAGCAAGCACAGATACGCAGTATTTT
TRBJ2-4 TRBD1 15 TRBV29-1 - CSVEAEGTGWYIQYF TGCAGCGTTGAGGCAGAAGGGACAGGGTGGTACATTCAGTACTTC
TRBJ2-2 - 16 TRBV2 - CASSVLSPGYTGELFF TGTGCCAGCAGTGTCCTCTCCCCGGGGTACACCGGGGAGCTGTTTTTT